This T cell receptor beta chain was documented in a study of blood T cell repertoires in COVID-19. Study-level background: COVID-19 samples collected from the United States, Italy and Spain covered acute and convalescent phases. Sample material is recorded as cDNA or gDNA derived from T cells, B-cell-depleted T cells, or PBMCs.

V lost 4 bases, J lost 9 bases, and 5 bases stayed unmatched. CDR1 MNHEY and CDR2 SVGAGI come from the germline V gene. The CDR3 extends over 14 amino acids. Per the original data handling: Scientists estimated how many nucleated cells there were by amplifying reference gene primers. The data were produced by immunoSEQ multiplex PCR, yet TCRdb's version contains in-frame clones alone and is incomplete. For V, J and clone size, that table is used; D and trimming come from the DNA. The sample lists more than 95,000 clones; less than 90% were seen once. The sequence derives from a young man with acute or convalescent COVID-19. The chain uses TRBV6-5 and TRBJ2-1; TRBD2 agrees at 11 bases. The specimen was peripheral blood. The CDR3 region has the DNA TGTGCCAGCAGTTCCAGACTAGCGGGGAGTGAGCAGTTCTTC. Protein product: CASSSRLAGSEQFF.